This TCR beta chain was found in a study of T-cell reconstitution after alpha-beta-depleted transplantation in children. Unique molecular identifiers featured in how the TCRbeta library was prepared. TCRdb analysed the PCR reads with MiXCR anew, one entry per CDR3 protein. The sample carries about 350,000 distinct CDR3 sequences, around 15% recorded once. The CDR3 consists of 17 residues. V lost 4 bases to trimming and J lost 3 bases; unmatched junction nucleotides: 9. Germline V lookup: CDR1 MGHRA, CDR2 YSYEKL. To note about this clonotype: Its antigen is not known.

Study-wide findings and caveats: From newly produced T cells came most of the T-cell counts and diversity one year after transplant. The origin of alpha-beta T cells about two months after transplant was reportedly several hundred expanded graft clones. After transplant, high TCRbeta diversity at day 60 in some patients arose from surviving recipient T cells and thymic progenitors.

The starting material was PBMCs, mostly from graft donor cells, obtained 360 days after TCRalphabeta/CD19-depleted stem cell transplant. The rearrangement links TRBV4-1 to TRBJ2-3; 11 bases are a match to TRBD2. The receptor was derived from a male patient aged 2 to 9 who had a stem cell transplant for acute lymphoblastic leukemia, so the T cells may come from the graft donor. As DNA, the CDR3 is TGCGCCAGCAGCCGCCTACTAGCGGGAGCCCGGACAGATACGCAGTATTTT. Its translation: CASSRLLAGARTDTQYF.